Below, 16 T cell receptor beta chains from the same sample are listed, as sequenced in a study of technical replicates of blood from four donors. Profiled with immunoSEQ multiplex PCR; TCRdb holds only in-frame clones, not every one. The table shows around 70,000 clones, with 95% to 97% occurring only once. Sequencing was performed on T cells isolated from PBMCs. All receptors come from a human donor in good health.

This sequence joins TRBV27 and TRBJ2-2, with unresolved D. The CDR3 runs 14 residues. CDR1 and CDR2 (germline): MNHEY, SMNVEV (reference sequence). V lost 1 base to trimming and J lost 1 base, with 4 bases between them. The CDR3 reads CASSLFKNTGELFF. The CDR3 DNA reads as TGTGCCAGCAGTTTATTCAAGAACACCGGGGAGCTGTTTTTT.

The chain recombines TRBV7-9 with TRBJ2-2; 7 nucleotides agree with TRBD1. V shed 5 bases and J 4 bases; nucleotides not matched to a gene: 7. The CDR3 is 15 residues long. The germline gives CDR1 SEHNR, CDR2 FQNEAQ (reference sequence). The chain's CDR3 is CASSGTRGSTGELFF. The CDR3 DNA follows: TGTGCCAGCAGCGGGACCAGGGGGAGCACCGGGGAGCTGTTTTTT. The entire variable domain, with the rest obtained from reference TRBV7-9 and TRBJ2-2, is as follows: DTGVSQNPRHKITKRGQNVTFRCDPISEHNRLYWYRQTLGQGPEFLTYFQNEAQLEKSRLLSDRFSAERPKGSFSTLEIQRTEQGDSAMYLCASSGTRGSTGELFFGEGSRLTVL.

The chain combines TRBV28 with TRBJ1-5; 8 nucleotides match TRBD1. This CDR3 contains 15 residues. Trimming removed 2 bases from V and 2 bases from J; junction bases left unmatched: 2. Germline CDR1 MDHEN, CDR2 SYDVKM. The CDR3 region has the DNA TGTGCCAGCAGTTTACTGGGACAGGGCAATCAGCCCCAGCATTTT. Its translation: CASSLLGQGNQPQHF. Based on the CDR3 plus reference TRBV28 and TRBJ1-5, the full variable domain is DVKVTQSSRYLVKRTGEKVFLECVQDMDHENMFWYRQDPGLGLRLIYFSYDVKMKEKGDIPEGYSVSREKKERFSLILESASTNQTSMYLCASSLLGQGNQPQHFGDGTRLSIL.

The rearrangement uses TRBV27 and TRBJ2-7; 9 bases fit TRBD1. This CDR3 comprises 15 residues. The germline gives CDR1 MNHEY, CDR2 SMNVEV (reference sequence). The V gene end was trimmed by 3 bases and the J gene end by 5 bases; junction bases not matched to a gene: 8. The CDR3 nucleotides are TGTGCCAGCAGTTTCCTCGGGACAGGGCCTAACGAGCAGTACTTC. Amino acid sequence: CASSFLGTGPNEQYF.

The chain carries TRBV5-4 and TRBJ2-3; perhaps TRBD1 as D (6 bases). The germline V and J ends were trimmed by 1 base and 0 bases, with 18 bases remaining between them. Germline loops: CDR1 SGHNT, CDR2 YYREEE (reference sequence). The CDR3 sequence is 18 residues long. The CDR3 is CASSLTGFPPTSTDTQYF. The CDR3 DNA reads TGTGCCAGCAGCTTGACAGGGTTCCCTCCCACTAGCACAGATACGCAGTATTTT.

The gene calls are TRBV27 and TRBJ2-7, with D tentatively TRBD2 (5 bases). Germline lookup yields CDR1 MNHEY and CDR2 SMNVEV (reference sequence). This CDR3 is 13 amino acids long. V dropped 3 bases and J dropped 3 bases, with 9 bases sitting between them. CDR3 in amino acids: CASSFGIHYEQYF. CDR3 DNA: TGTGCCAGCAGTTTCGGGATCCACTACGAGCAGTACTTC.

The chain couples TRBV5-8 to TRBJ2-7; 10 nucleotides match TRBD1. Trimming at V came to 2 bases and at J to 7 bases, leaving 3 bases not matched to a gene. The CDR3 sequence is 13 residues long. Looked up from germline, CDR1 is SGHTS and CDR2 is YDEGEE. The CDR3 protein is CASSFGTGEEQYF. The CDR3 DNA sequence: TGTGCCAGCAGCTTCGGGACAGGGGAAGAGCAGTACTTC.

This clone was observed a single time. V is TRBV2 and J is TRBJ1-2; tentative D call: TRBD1 (5 bases). Germline V gene lookup returns CDR1 SNHLY and CDR2 FYNNEI. V shed 5 bases and J shed 2 bases, with 9 bases lying between them. The CDR3 is 13 residues long. The CDR3 DNA is TGTGCCAGCAGTTCGGGGGGGAACTATGGCTACACCTTC. Its protein product is CASSSGGNYGYTF.

The CDR3 DNA sequence: TGTGCCAGCAGCCCAACGACTTACTCCTACAATGAGCAGTTCTTC. Translating gives CASSPTTYSYNEQFF. The genes are TRBV7-8 and TRBJ2-1, with no clear D. The CDR3 has 15 amino acids. CDR1 is SGHVS, CDR2 FQNEAQ, per germline. V dropped 5 bases and J dropped 0 bases, with 11 bases sitting between them.

This clone was seen a handful of times. The chain links TRBV6-1 to TRBJ1-5; 9 bases match TRBD1. CDR3 length: 14 residues. V lost 8 bases to trimming and J lost 6 bases; unmatched junction nucleotides: 8. CDR1 MNHNS and CDR2 SASEGT come from the germline V gene. CDR3 amino acids: CASDDRGLSQPQHF. CDR3 DNA: TGTGCCAGCGACGACAGGGGGTTAAGTCAGCCCCAGCATTTT.

The genes are TRBV11-1 and TRBJ2-7; D gene unclear. Germline CDR1 reads SGHAT; CDR2 reads FQDESV (reference sequence). The CDR3 contains 14 residues. V lost 6 bases and J 0 bases, leaving 12 bases between the germline ends. The DNA of the CDR3 is TGTGCCAGCAGTCTAGGTCTACGCTCCTACGAGCAGTACTTC. Encoded protein: CASSLGLRSYEQYF. The entire variable domain, with the rest obtained from reference TRBV11-1 and TRBJ2-7, is as follows: EAEVAQSPRYKITEKSQAVAFWCDPISGHATLYWYRQILGQGPELLVQFQDESVVDDSQLPKDRFSAERLKGVDSTLKIQPAELGDSAMYLCASSLGLRSYEQYFGPGTRLTVT.

The J gene is TRBJ1-5, the V gene TRBV6-5; D remains ambiguous. Per germline, CDR1 MNHEY and CDR2 SVGAGI. The CDR3 is 12 amino acids. V lost 6 bases and J lost 4, with 7 bases in between. CDR3: CASRGGNQPQHF. In DNA, the CDR3 is TGTGCCAGCAGGGGAGGTAATCAGCCCCAGCATTTT.

The chain employs TRBV19 and TRBJ1-2; D is uncertain. V gave up 3 bases and J gave up 6 bases, with 11 bases separating them. The germline V gene encodes CDR1 LNHDA and CDR2 SQIVND (reference sequence). The CDR3 has 13 residues. The CDR3 DNA reads TGTGCCAGTAGTATTGGATCGGGGAATGGCTACACCTTC. Its translation: CASSIGSGNGYTF. Looking up the rest from reference TRBV19 and TRBJ1-2 gives the full variable domain: DGGITQSPKYLFRKEGQNVTLSCEQNLNHDAMYWYRQDPGQGLRLIYYSQIVNDFQKGDIAEGYSVSREKKESFPLTVTSAQKNPTAFYLCASSIGSGNGYTFGSGTRLTVV.

The chain couples TRBV28 to TRBJ2-7; the D gene is possibly TRBD1 (5 bases). The CDR3 has 13 residues. Trimming took 3 bases from V and 3 from J, leaving 9 bases between them. In germline, CDR1 is MDHEN, CDR2 SYDVKM. CDR3 coding DNA: TGTGCCAGCAGTTTTCAGGGATTCTACGAGCAGTACTTC. It specifies CASSFQGFYEQYF.

The genes are TRBV2 and TRBJ2-7; a possible D gene is TRBD2 (5 bases). V shed 4 bases and J shed 6 bases, with 13 bases lying between them. CDR3 length equals 13 residues. Germline lookup yields CDR1 SNHLY and CDR2 FYNNEI. CDR3 nucleotide sequence: TGTGCCAGCAGTGGAGGGCCGTGGGGCGAGCAGTACTTC. It specifies CASSGGPWGEQYF.

V is TRBV11-2 and J is TRBJ2-7; the D is unclear. The CDR3 is 16 residues long. The V gene lost 4 bases and the J gene lost 3 bases, with 19 bases spanning the gap. CDR1 SGHAT and CDR2 FQNNGV come from the germline V gene. This CDR3 reads CASSSVAAAVLYEQYF. DNA for the CDR3: TGTGCCAGCAGCTCCGTCGCGGCTGCCGTACTCTACGAGCAGTACTTC.